A selection of T cell receptor beta chains follows, all from one sample in a study of blood T cell repertoires in COVID-19. The method was immunoSEQ multiplex PCR; TCRdb's version includes in-frame clones alone and lacks a portion of them. Among about 46,000 clones, 75% to 90% were seen once, and the ten largest hold approximately 12%. The sample taken for sequencing was peripheral blood. The receptors originated from a human donor with active COVID-19. The donor label of this sample is uncertain. Both conserved end residues are trimmed from each CDR3. Clone size is shown for a subset of rows, as once, few, many or a class of expanded clone.

cdr3_aa cdr3_length v_call clone_size j_call
ASSAYGELF 9 TRBV9 NA TRBJ2-2
ASSLALSGELF 11 TRBV12-3/TRBV12-4 NA TRBJ2-2
ASRPQSGGRTSTDTQY 16 TRBV10-1 NA TRBJ2-3
ASSSRTGLTQY 11 TRBV7-9 NA TRBJ2-5
ASSSQGGNTEAF 12 TRBV5-1 NA TRBJ1-1
SVSSGDGQPQH 11 TRBV29-1 NA TRBJ1-5
SVEQGAQEQY 10 TRBV29-1 NA TRBJ2-7
ASSVMDSNYGYT 12 TRBV2 NA TRBJ1-2
ASSLRQAYYGYT 12 TRBV5-4 NA TRBJ1-2
ASSLAENTEAF 11 TRBV5-1 NA TRBJ1-1
ASSTTGELF 9 TRBV27 NA TRBJ2-2
ASSFLAGGPNEQF 13 TRBV5-1 NA TRBJ2-1
ASSARDRGRRRSNQPQH 17 TRBV6-2/TRBV6-3 NA TRBJ1-5
ASSQQVTRGNEKLF 14 TRBV7-9 once TRBJ1-4
ASSYSGAGYT 10 TRBV6-6 NA TRBJ1-2
ASSRTSGTHEQY 12 TRBV19 few TRBJ2-7
ASSLAGGGYEQY 12 TRBV7-9 NA TRBJ2-7
ASSHGTVRETQY 12 TRBV3-1/TRBV3-2 once TRBJ2-5
ASSVSQGIYNEQF 13 TRBV9 NA TRBJ2-1
ASSLGQGGNEQF 12 TRBV5-1 once TRBJ2-1
ASRMTGTYEQY 11 TRBV28 NA TRBJ2-7
ASRYGTTYNEQF 12 TRBV5-1 NA TRBJ2-1
ASSPGLAVYEQY 12 TRBV4-3 NA TRBJ2-7
ASSPWGPMNTEAF 13 TRBV5-5 NA TRBJ1-1
ASSLVAGGTTEAF 13 TRBV7-8 once TRBJ1-1
ASSSHLSRDRGEKLF 15 TRBV11-2 NA TRBJ1-4
ASSASGGPGELF 12 TRBV7-3 once TRBJ2-2
ASSPRTPGLENNEQF 15 TRBV3-1/TRBV3-2 NA TRBJ2-1
ASKDRASSGNTIY 13 TRBV19 NA TRBJ1-3
ASSQELAIYHEQF 13 TRBV3-1/TRBV3-2 NA TRBJ2-1
SVVQGKGHEQY 11 TRBV29-1 NA TRBJ2-7
ASSLAPNTDTQY 12 TRBV5-5 NA TRBJ2-3
ASSLAALQETQY 12 TRBV7-8 once TRBJ2-5
ASSFPLGLAGVRNQETQY 18 TRBV28 NA TRBJ2-5
ASSQAAGNTGELF 13 TRBV4-1 NA TRBJ2-2
ASSQTGVSKNIQY 13 TRBV4-3 NA TRBJ2-4
ASSISGVSYNEQF 13 TRBV19 NA TRBJ2-1
SASPPRTGFNEQF 13 TRBV20-1 once TRBJ2-1
ASSLAGNRDQETQY 14 TRBV5-1 few TRBJ2-5
ASSSGQGANSPLH 13 TRBV27 NA TRBJ1-6
ASTPDLSGSPLH 12 TRBV14 NA TRBJ1-6
ASSHGSQKTYEQY 13 TRBV5-6 NA TRBJ2-7
ASSLGYRVVSGYT 13 TRBV5-6 NA TRBJ1-2
ASSHGQVYNSPLH 13 TRBV11-2 NA TRBJ1-6